The rows below give T cell receptor beta chains drawn from one sample of a study of blood T cell repertoires in COVID-19. Clones were sequenced by immunoSEQ multiplex PCR, and TCRdb holds only the in-frame ones, with some missing. The sample records more than 300,000 clones, 80% to 95% being singletons. Sequences were obtained from PBMCs or T cells enriched from blood (not recorded which). Source of these receptors: a woman aged 30 to 39 who had recovered from COVID-19. Both conserved end residues are part of each CDR3. Fields, in order: J gene, V gene, D gene, CDR3 length, clone size, CDR3 DNA, CDR3 protein. The D gene is left open where the match is weak. A row's size may be missing; if present it is once, few, many or a size class.

TRBJ2-1 | TRBV27 | TRBD2 | 15 | - | TGTGCCAGCAGTTTATTGGGGGGGTCCTACAATGAGCAGTTCTTC | CASSLLGGSYNEQFF
TRBJ2-1 | TRBV6-6 | TRBD1 | 15 | - | TGTGCCAGCAGTTACTCGAGACAGGGGGCAGGTGAGCAGTTCTTC | CASSYSRQGAGEQFF
TRBJ2-1 | TRBV7-2 | TRBD1 | 15 | once | TGTGCCAGCAGCTTAGGACAGGGGTCCTACAATGAGCAGTTCTTC | CASSLGQGSYNEQFF
TRBJ2-7 | TRBV18 | - | 12 | - | TGTGCCAGCTCACACGAGGTAGACGAGCAGTACTTC | CASSHEVDEQYF
TRBJ2-7 | TRBV28 | TRBD1 | 13 | - | TGTGCCAGCAGTAAAAACTCGGGACAGGGCTGGAACTTC | CASSKNSGQGWNF
TRBJ2-5 | TRBV15 | - | 15 | - | TGTGCCACCAGCAGTGTTTCAGGGGAGGGAGAGACCCAGTACTTC | CATSSVSGEGETQYF
TRBJ2-3 | TRBV6-5 | - | 14 | - | TGTGCCAGCAGTTACCGGTACAGCACAGATACGCAGTATTTT | CASSYRYSTDTQYF
TRBJ1-6 | TRBV19 | TRBD1 | 16 | - | TGTGCCAGTAGTACTCGGACAGGCTTTTACGATTCACCCCTCCACTTT | CASSTRTGFYDSPLHF
TRBJ2-3 | TRBV5-4 | TRBD2 | 14 | - | TGTGCCAGCAGCTTCGCGGGGGGGGCAGATACGCAGTATTTT | CASSFAGGADTQYF
TRBJ2-1 | TRBV25-1 | TRBD1 | 13 | once | TGTGCCAGCAGACCCGGGACAGTGTCTGAGCAGTTCTTC | CASRPGTVSEQFF
TRBJ1-1 | TRBV28 | - | 16 | - | TGTGCCAGCAGTTTAGCGGCAGGGGTCATGAACACTGAAGCTTTCTTT | CASSLAAGVMNTEAFF
TRBJ1-1 | TRBV19 | - | 14 | once | TGTGCCAGTAGTATAGTTCAGGGGAGCACTGAAGCTTTCTTT | CASSIVQGSTEAFF
TRBJ1-5 | TRBV28 | - | 19 | once | TGTGCCAGCAGTCAAACCACCGACAGCTTCCTAGGTAGCAATCAGCCCCAGCATTTT | CASSQTTDSFLGSNQPQHF
TRBJ2-5 | TRBV10-3 | - | 15 | - | TGTGCCACAAGGTGGAGGGGCCTTAACCAAGAGACCCAGTACTTC | CATRWRGLNQETQYF
TRBJ2-6 | TRBV7-2 | TRBD1 | 16 | - | TGTGCCAGCAGCTTAACCACAGGGGCTGGGGCCAACGTCCTGACTTTC | CASSLTTGAGANVLTF
TRBJ1-1 | TRBV7-9 | - | 13 | - | TGTGCCAGCAGCCCGGGGGATGTCACTGAAGCTTTCTTT | CASSPGDVTEAFF
TRBJ1-2 | TRBV5-1 | - | 14 | - | TGCGCCAGCAGCACGGGGACACCTAAAGCTGGCTACACCTTC | CASSTGTPKAGYTF
TRBJ1-2 | TRBV2 | - | 14 | - | TGTGCCAGCAGTGGGACTGAAGCTAACTATGGCTACACCTTC | CASSGTEANYGYTF
TRBJ1-6 | TRBV9 | - | 14 | - | TGTGCCAGCAGCCCCAACTTCTCGAATTCACCCCTCCACTTT | CASSPNFSNSPLHF
TRBJ1-1 | TRBV5-6 | - | 14 | - | TGTGCCAGCAGCTTGGGGCCAGGGGTTACTGAAGCTTTCTTT | CASSLGPGVTEAFF
TRBJ2-1 | TRBV28 | TRBD2 | 15 | - | TGTGCCAGCCCCCCTTCTAGCGGGGGTGGCAATGAGCAGTTCTTC | CASPPSSGGGNEQFF
TRBJ1-1 | TRBV18 | - | 14 | - | TGTGCCAGCTCACCTCGCAGGGGGAACACTGAAGCTTTCTTT | CASSPRRGNTEAFF
TRBJ1-6 | TRBV28 | TRBD1 | 15 | - | TGTGCCAGCAGCAATGAGGGGACAGGAATTTCACCCCTCCACTTT | CASSNEGTGISPLHF
TRBJ2-7 | TRBV6-2/TRBV6-3 | - | 20 | - | TGTGCCAGCAGTTACTTAGGCCCGTTTCGGGACACCGAATTCTCCTACGAGCAGTACTTC | CASSYLGPFRDTEFSYEQYF
TRBJ2-1 | TRBV21-1 | - | 10 | - | TGTGCCAGCGCGTACAATGAGCAGTTCTTC | CASAYNEQFF
TRBJ1-1 | TRBV7-8 | - | 15 | - | TGTGCCAGCAGCTTTCTCGAGGGATTGGGCACTGAAGCTTTCTTT | CASSFLEGLGTEAFF
TRBJ2-3 | TRBV5-1 | - | 15 | - | TGCGCCAGCAGCTTGCCGTTAGCGCATACAGATACGCAGTATTTT | CASSLPLAHTDTQYF
TRBJ2-3 | TRBV29-1 | TRBD2 | 18 | - | TGCAGCGTTGAAGAGTGGGGGGGAAAAGCGGGAGAGGAAGATACGCAGTATTTT | CSVEEWGGKAGEEDTQYF
TRBJ2-1 | TRBV9 | TRBD2 | 15 | - | TGTGCCAGCAGCGCGTCTAGCGGGCGACACAATGAGCAGTTCTTC | CASSASSGRHNEQFF
TRBJ2-5 | TRBV5-1 | - | 14 | - | TGCGCCAGCAGCGATGGGGGGGCCGGGGAGACCCAGTACTTC | CASSDGGAGETQYF
TRBJ1-6 | TRBV2 | TRBD1 | 15 | - | TGTGCCAGCAGGATGACAGGGGTCGTAAATTCACCCCTCCACTTT | CASRMTGVVNSPLHF
TRBJ1-6 | TRBV2 | - | 12 | - | TGTGCCAGCAGCCTAGGAGATTCACCCCTCCACTTT | CASSLGDSPLHF
TRBJ1-6 | TRBV6-5 | - | 14 | - | TGTGCCAGCAGTTATGGGGAGTTTAATTCACCCCTCCACTTT | CASSYGEFNSPLHF
TRBJ1-2 | TRBV28 | - | 12 | - | TGTGCCAGCAACAGGAAGGGCTATGGCTACACCTTC | CASNRKGYGYTF
TRBJ1-2 | TRBV27 | TRBD1 | 13 | - | TGTGCCAGCTCCGGGACAGGGGCCTATGGCTACACCTTC | CASSGTGAYGYTF
TRBJ2-7 | TRBV18 | - | 15 | - | TGTGCCAGCTCACCAGCGGCGGACAGCTCCTACGAGCAGTACTTC | CASSPAADSSYEQYF
TRBJ2-1 | TRBV7-2 | - | 15 | - | TGTGCCAGCAGCTTAGTACTAGGTGCGTACAATGAGCAGTTCTTC | CASSLVLGAYNEQFF
TRBJ2-5 | TRBV6-6 | TRBD2 | 14 | - | TGTGCCAGCACCGGACTAGCCGGGCAGGAGACCCAGTACTTC | CASTGLAGQETQYF
TRBJ2-3 | TRBV9 | - | 14 | - | TGTGCCAGCAGCGTAGAGGGGGAATCAGATACGCAGTATTTT | CASSVEGESDTQYF
TRBJ2-7 | TRBV27 | - | 15 | - | TGTGCCAGCAGTCTTGGGGGGGCCATAACCTACGAGCAGTACTTC | CASSLGGAITYEQYF
TRBJ1-6 | TRBV7-9 | - | 14 | - | TGTGCCAGCAGCTTAGGGGGGGAAAATTCACCCCTCCACTTT | CASSLGGENSPLHF
TRBJ2-7 | TRBV27 | - | 14 | - | TGTGCCAGCAGTTTATCTCTCGGGATTTACGAGCAGTACTTC | CASSLSLGIYEQYF
TRBJ1-3 | TRBV7-9 | TRBD1 | 18 | - | TGTGCCAGCAGCTTAGGCAAGCAGGGGGTTTCCTCTGGAAACACCATATATTTT | CASSLGKQGVSSGNTIYF
TRBJ2-3 | TRBV5-1 | - | 16 | - | TGCGCCAGCAGCTCATCAGGGGCTTGGGCCACAGATACGCAGTATTTT | CASSSSGAWATDTQYF
TRBJ2-3 | TRBV27 | TRBD2 | 18 | - | TGTGCCAGCAGTACCCGACTAGCGGGGGGGCACGGCACAGATACGCAGTATTTT | CASSTRLAGGHGTDTQYF
TRBJ1-1 | TRBV11-3 | - | 16 | - | TGTGCCAGCAGCTCGCCAAACACGGTCGGGGACACTGAAGCTTTCTTT | CASSSPNTVGDTEAFF
TRBJ2-7 | TRBV28 | TRBD1 | 14 | - | TGTGCCAGCAGGCGGACAGGGAGCTCCTACGAGCAGTACTTC | CASRRTGSSYEQYF
TRBJ2-4 | TRBV11-2 | - | 15 | - | TGTGCCAGCAGCTTATCAGGGGCCAAGGCGAACATTCAGTACTTC | CASSLSGAKANIQYF
TRBJ2-7 | TRBV2 | TRBD1 | 12 | - | TGTGCTACGGGACAGGGGGCTGGGGAGCAGTACTTC | CATGQGAGEQYF
TRBJ2-1 | TRBV28 | - | 15 | - | TGTGCCAGCAGAAATACGGACAGTTCCTACAATGAGCAGTTCTTC | CASRNTDSSYNEQFF
TRBJ1-5 | TRBV7-8 | TRBD1 | 16 | once | TGTGCCAGCAGCTTCTTCACCACAGGGGGGAATCAGCCCCAGCATTTT | CASSFFTTGGNQPQHF
TRBJ2-5 | TRBV7-2 | TRBD2 | 15 | - | TGTGCCAGCAGCTCACGACTGGCCGGGGGGGAGACCCAGTACTTC | CASSSRLAGGETQYF
TRBJ1-5 | TRBV4-3 | - | 12 | - | TGCGCCAGCAGCCATGGGGGCCAGCCCCAGCATTTT | CASSHGGQPQHF
TRBJ2-7 | TRBV6-2/TRBV6-3 | TRBD2 | 15 | few | TGTGCCAGCAGTTCCCGACTAGCGGGGGTCCACGAGCAGTACTTC | CASSSRLAGVHEQYF
TRBJ1-2 | TRBV9 | TRBD1 | 13 | - | TGTGCCAGCAGCGTGGGACAGATCGATGGCTACACCTTC | CASSVGQIDGYTF
TRBJ2-1 | TRBV3-1/TRBV3-2 | - | 16 | - | TGTGCCAGCAGCCGGGGGGGCACTATCCCCTACAATGAGCAGTTCTTC | CASSRGGTIPYNEQFF
TRBJ1-3 | TRBV19 | - | 13 | - | TGTGCCACCGAAGGGGCATTTCGAAACACCATATATTTT | CATEGAFRNTIYF
TRBJ2-3 | TRBV13 | TRBD1 | 16 | - | TGTGCCAGCAGCTTACTGGCAGGGGGCTTCGCAGATACGCAGTATTTT | CASSLLAGGFADTQYF